Presented here are 22 T cell receptor beta chains from one specimen sequenced in a study of long-term antiretroviral therapy in people with HIV (dated by TCRdb to between 2021 and 2024). The immunoSEQ hsTCRB v3.0 assay was used at survey level resolution to sequence the TRB variable region. TCRdb limited this immuneACCESS table to in-frame rearrangements with V and J called. A share of clones is missing; checked studies link under half to unresolved V genes, and the rest is unexplained. A total of tens of thousands of clones appear in this sample, around 90% of them only once. 4% to 5.5% of the sample comes from the top ten. The specimen comprised unsorted PBMCs, sampled roughly 5 years after starting antiretroviral therapy. The receptors derive from a woman between 35 and 50 years old with HIV.

The V gene is TRBV4-1, the J gene TRBJ2-7; D may match TRBD1 or TRBD2 (6 bases each). CDR3 length: 14 amino acids. V lost 4 bases to trimming and J lost 0 bases, with 10 bases between them. Germline lookup yields CDR1 MGHRA and CDR2 YSYEKL. The CDR3 bases are TGCGCCAGCAGCCTAGGGGGGACCTCCTACGAGCAGTACTTC. This sequence encodes CASSLGGTSYEQYF.

J is TRBJ2-1 and V is TRBV19; 7 bases match TRBD1. Germline loops: CDR1 LNHDA, CDR2 SQIVND (reference sequence). This CDR3 has 12 residues. Trimming took 9 bases from V and 7 from J; bases not matched to a gene: 6. CDR3 residues: CASMTGNNEQFF. CDR3 bases: TGTGCCAGCATGACAGGGAATAATGAGCAGTTCTTC.

This chain links TRBV10-3 with TRBJ2-3; 7 bases line up with TRBD2. The V gene's germline CDR1 is ENHRY and CDR2 SYGVKD. The trim removed 3 bases at V and 0 bases at J, leaving 12 bases unmatched. The CDR3 covers 18 residues. This CDR3 is CAISDPDASGFSTDTQYF. CDR3 coding DNA: TGTGCCATCAGTGACCCCGATGCTAGCGGATTTAGCACAGATACGCAGTATTTT.

This sequence joins TRBV2 and TRBJ2-3; TRBD2 matches 13 bases. Germline V lookup: CDR1 SNHLY, CDR2 FYNNEI. The CDR3 runs to 16 residues. J lost 1 base, V lost 11 bases, and 9 bases had no gene match. CDR3 in amino acids: CARGLAGPEGTDTQYF. CDR3 DNA: TGTGCCCGGGGACTAGCGGGACCAGAAGGCACAGATACGCAGTATTTT.

This sequence joins TRBV19 and TRBJ1-3; TRBD1 is a possible D gene (5 bases). This CDR3 has 15 residues. Trimming took 5 bases from V and 2 from J, leaving 13 bases between them. CDR1 is LNHDA and CDR2 is SQIVND in the germline V gene (reference sequence). For the CDR3, the DNA is TGTGCCAGTAGTCGCCGGCGAGGGGCTGGAAACACCATATATTTT. Translation: CASSRRRGAGNTIYF.

The chain is built from TRBV30 and TRBJ1-1; no definite D call. Germline CDR1 is GTSNPN and CDR2 is SVGIG (reference sequence). Between the trimmed V and J ends, which lost 0 bases and 7 bases, there was a span of 12 bases. CDR3 size: 13 residues. The CDR3 DNA follows: TGTGCCTGGAGTGTAGCAGTTGGTGGTGAAGCTTTCTTT. Its translation: CAWSVAVGGEAFF.

J is TRBJ1-1 and V is TRBV6-6, with D possibly being TRBD1 (5 bases). Germline assignment: CDR1 MNHNY and CDR2 SVGAGI (reference sequence). The CDR3 runs to 12 residues. V gave up 6 bases and J gave up 8 bases, with 13 bases separating them. The CDR3 DNA reads TGTGCCAGCAGCTCGACAGTGGGCGAAGCTTTCTTT. Translation: CASSSTVGEAFF.

This clone was detected only a few times. The chain recombines TRBV5-4 with TRBJ2-7; 7 bases are a match to TRBD2. There are 14 residues in the CDR3. V lost 0 bases to trimming and J lost 2 bases; unmatched junction nucleotides: 2. Germline V CDR1 and CDR2: SGHNT, YYREEE (reference sequence). The CDR3 DNA is TGTGCCAGCAGCTTGGCGGGGGGAACCTACGAGCAGTACTTC. Its translation is CASSLAGGTYEQYF.

The chain has TRBV6-7 and TRBJ2-2; 12 nucleotides agree with TRBD2. TRBV6-7 is given ORF status, its function remaining uncertain. The CDR3 length is 19 residues. V gave up 6 bases and J gave up 3 bases; unmatched junction bases: 14. The CDR3 reads CASSRLAGEGDKDTGELFF. The CDR3 nucleotides are TGTGCCAGCAGCCGACTAGCGGGAGAGGGGGATAAGGACACCGGGGAGCTGTTTTTT.

The V gene is TRBV5-1, the J gene TRBJ2-7; 11 bases map to TRBD2. Germline V gene data show CDR1 as SGHRS and CDR2 as YFSETQ. The CDR3 runs to 17 residues. Trimming at V came to 5 bases and at J to 0 bases, leaving 10 bases not matched to a gene. The CDR3 sequence: CASSQISGTSGSYEQYF. In nucleotides, the CDR3 is TGCGCCAGCAGTCAAATTTCCGGGACTAGCGGCTCCTACGAGCAGTACTTC.

This chain uses TRBV7-2 with TRBJ2-3; perhaps TRBD1 as D (5 bases). Germline CDR1 SGHTA, CDR2 FQGNSA. V was shortened by 4 bases and J by 0 bases, with 11 bases between the two germline ends. This CDR3 has 15 residues. This CDR3 is CASSSGHFSTDTQYF. DNA of the CDR3: TGTGCCAGCAGCTCCGGACATTTTAGCACAGATACGCAGTATTTT.

The chain joins TRBV10-1 to TRBJ1-1, with unresolved D. Germline CDR1 and CDR2: WNHNN and SYGVQD (reference sequence). V was trimmed by 4 bases and J by 10 bases, leaving 13 bases between them. The CDR3 runs to 12 residues. Written as DNA, the CDR3 is TGCGCCAGCAGTGCCCTGGGGATGGCAGCTTTCTTT. Amino acids: CASSALGMAAFF.

In its sample, this clone was seen a few times. CDR3 sequence (DNA): TGTGCCAGCAGTGCCAGGGAAAGCTCCTATAATTCACCCCTCCACTTT. Its protein is CASSARESSYNSPLHF. The gene calls are TRBV6-1 and TRBJ1-6; tentatively, D is TRBD1 (5 bases). V was trimmed by 4 bases and J by 0 bases, leaving 10 bases between them. CDR1 and CDR2 (germline): MNHNS, SASEGT. This CDR3 spans 16 amino acids.

The chain links TRBV19 to TRBJ2-2, with 9 bases aligning to TRBD1. The CDR3 is 16 residues long. Germline V gives CDR1 LNHDA, CDR2 SQIVND (reference sequence). V lost 2 bases, J lost 7 bases, and 8 bases stayed unmatched. CDR3 sequence reads: CASSIKGTGTNGELFF. The CDR3 region has the DNA TGTGCCAGTAGTATAAAAGGGACAGGGACTAACGGGGAGCTGTTTTTT.

Here the CDR3 DNA reads TGTGCCAGCAGCCGGGAGGGGGGGCGCTACGAGCAGTACTTC. The encoded protein is CASSREGGRYEQYF. The V call is TRBV5-4, the J call TRBJ2-7; TRBD2 aligns across 8 bases. Per the germline V gene, CDR1 is SGHNT and CDR2 is YYREEE (reference sequence). The V and J ends lost 4 bases and 3 bases, in that order; junction bases with no gene match: 6. The length of the CDR3 is 14 residues.

The rearrangement joins TRBV9 to TRBJ1-1; D is unresolved. Germline V gene data show CDR1 as SGDLS and CDR2 as YYNGEE. Trimming cost V 0 bases and J 1 base, with 10 bases left between them. The CDR3 is made up of 15 amino acids. For the CDR3, the DNA is TGTGCCAGCAGCGTAGTGGTATCAGGGAACACTGAAGCTTTCTTT. Translation: CASSVVVSGNTEAFF.

The chain has TRBV11-3 and TRBJ2-6, with D possibly matching TRBD2 (6 bases). This CDR3 contains 16 residues. V was cut by 3 bases and J by 2 bases, with 11 bases left in between. Per the germline V gene, CDR1 is SGHNT and CDR2 is YENEEA. In DNA form, the CDR3 reads TGTGCCAGCAGCTTGGAGGGTAATCCTGGGGCCAACGTCCTGACTTTC. Translating gives CASSLEGNPGANVLTF.

V is TRBV20-1 and J is TRBJ2-7, with unresolved D. The CDR3 runs 11 residues. Trimming took off 3 bases at V and 0 bases at J, with 3 bases between the two ends. Germline lookup yields CDR1 DFQATT and CDR2 SNEGSKA (reference sequence). This CDR3 reads CSARSSYEQYF. DNA for the CDR3: TGCAGTGCTAGGAGCTCCTACGAGCAGTACTTC.

The V call is TRBV25-1, the J call TRBJ2-2; 8 positions match TRBD2. With 1 base clipped from V and 4 bases from J, the junction kept 11 bases outside the gene matches. Per germline, CDR1 MGHDK and CDR2 SYGVNS. This CDR3 is built from 18 residues. The CDR3 protein is CASSESRPTSVGTGELFF. The CDR3 DNA reads TGTGCCAGCAGTGAATCACGCCCGACTAGCGTGGGCACCGGGGAGCTGTTTTTT.

The V gene is TRBV30, the J gene TRBJ2-1, with D unclear. Per the germline V gene, CDR1 is GTSNPN and CDR2 is SVGIG (reference sequence). Deletions cut 6 bases from V and 0 bases from J, with 9 bases between. This CDR3 is 13 amino acids long. CDR3 sequence reads: CACVESSYNEQFF. In DNA, the CDR3 is TGTGCCTGTGTAGAGAGCTCCTACAATGAGCAGTTCTTC.

This chain uses TRBV11-3 with TRBJ2-1; D is unclear. The CDR3 runs to 13 residues. Trimming removed 3 bases at V and 4 bases at J, with 7 bases between. The germline V gene encodes CDR1 SGHNT and CDR2 YENEEA. The CDR3 coding sequence is TGTGCCAGCAGCTTGGACGGTTACAATGAGCAGTTCTTC. Encoded protein: CASSLDGYNEQFF.

This chain connects TRBV11-2 to TRBJ2-5; perhaps TRBD2 as D (6 bases). Germline CDR1 reads SGHAT; CDR2 reads FQNNGV. The germline V and J ends were trimmed by 5 bases and 5 bases, with 18 bases remaining between them. CDR3 length: 15 amino acids. Written as DNA, the CDR3 is TGTGCCAGCAGCAAGCAGGGAGGCTATGTGGAGACCCAGTACTTC. This gives the protein CASSKQGGYVETQYF.